Listed here are 32 T cell receptor beta chains from one sample, sequenced in a study of Graves' ophthalmopathy and Graves' hyperthyroidism. RNA served as the template for amplifying TCR beta CDR3 regions. HTBI-primed first-round RT-PCR preceded second-round multiplex PCR. TCRdb independently ran MiXCR on the multiplex PCR reads; one entry per CDR3 protein. The data show about 340,000 distinct CDR3 sequences, roughly a sixth seen once. Specimen: peripheral blood. These receptors came from an adult man with Graves' ophthalmopathy.

The chain couples TRBV4-1 to TRBJ2-7, with 7 bases lining up with TRBD2. With V trimmed by 4 bases and J by 3 bases, 6 bases remained unmatched. The CDR3 runs to 14 residues. Looked up from germline, CDR1 is MGHRA and CDR2 is YSYEKL. CDR3 residues: CASSPPGTIYEQYF. CDR3 in DNA: TGCGCCAGCAGCCCCCCCGGGACTATCTACGAGCAGTACTTC.

This clonotype showed up many times. The chain uses TRBV30 and TRBJ1-1; 8 positions match TRBD1. V lost 5 bases, J lost 8 bases, and 4 bases stayed unmatched. Per germline, CDR1 GTSNPN and CDR2 SVGIG (reference sequence). This CDR3 has 11 residues. The CDR3 DNA follows: TGTGCCTGGGAGACAGGGGAAGAAGCTTTCTTT. Translation gives CAWETGEEAFF.

As to this clonotype: A read error may produce the germline difference seen at one junction end. The chain employs TRBV6-1 and TRBJ2-2, with D maybe TRBD1 (6 bases). CDR3 length equals 14 residues. Germline CDR1 is MNHNS and CDR2 is SASEGT. The CDR3: CASSLIPGQIELFF. The CDR3 nucleotides read TGCGCCAGCAGCTTGATCCCGGGACAAATCGAGCTGTTTTTT.

This clonotype was observed many times. This chain uses TRBV19 with TRBJ2-5; 10 nucleotides line up with TRBD1. CDR1 LNHDA and CDR2 SQIVND come from the germline V gene (reference sequence). The J segment lost 5 bases and the V segment lost 6 bases, leaving 9 bases of the junction unmatched. This CDR3 has 15 amino acids. The CDR3 loop reads CASRSSTGGSETQYF. The CDR3, as DNA: TGTGCCAGTAGATCCTCGACAGGGGGCTCGGAGACCCAGTACTTC.

Of note for this clonotype: One end of the junction varies from germline; a read error may be responsible. The V call is TRBV28, the J call TRBJ1-1, with unresolved D. The CDR3 has 13 residues. Germline-derived CDR1 and CDR2 are MDHEN and SYDVKM. DNA for the CDR3: TGTGCCAACAGTCCACGGGTAAACACTGAAGCTTTCTTT. It translates to CANSPRVNTEAFF.

This clonotype was seen repeatedly, ten times or more. CDR3 protein: CASSYPTNTGELFF. In DNA form, the CDR3 reads TGTGCCAGCAGTTACCCGACGAACACCGGGGAGCTGTTTTTT. The chain has TRBV6-5 and TRBJ2-2; D remains unclear. This CDR3 contains 14 residues. Trimming removed 2 bases at V and 0 bases at J, with 4 bases between. Germline V CDR1 and CDR2: MNHEY, SVGAGI.

This clonotype was seen ten or more times. The CDR3 is CASSWTGLSEQYF. CDR3 in DNA: TGTGCCAGCAGCTGGACAGGGCTAAGCGAGCAGTACTTC. The chain links TRBV5-6 to TRBJ2-7; 8 nucleotides line up with TRBD1. The ends lost 3 bases at V and 6 bases at J; junction bases unmatched: 5. Per germline, CDR1 SGHDT and CDR2 YYEEEE. The CDR3 length is 13 residues.

This clonotype was observed at least ten times. CDR3 sequence reads: CASSEAQPKFYGYTF. The CDR3, as DNA: TGTGCCAGCAGTGAAGCCCAGCCGAAATTCTACGGCTACACCTTC. This chain connects TRBV2 to TRBJ1-2; D remains unclear. The CDR3 runs to 15 residues. The germline V and J ends were trimmed by 0 bases and 8 bases, with 16 bases remaining between them. The germline V gene has CDR1 SNHLY and CDR2 FYNNEI.

The V and J genes are TRBV6-1 and TRBJ2-7; D may be TRBD1 (6 bases). V was shortened by 1 base and J by 3 bases, with 19 bases between the two germline ends. Looked up from germline, CDR1 is MNHNS and CDR2 is SASEGT. The CDR3 has 17 residues. The CDR3 DNA reads as TGTGCCAGCAGTGAAGATGGAAGGGGGTCCCCTAACTACGAGCAGTACTTC. This gives the protein CASSEDGRGSPNYEQYF.

This clonotype was seen repeatedly, ten times or more. V gene TRBV6-2 or TRBV6-3 combines with J gene TRBJ2-4, with D unresolved. This CDR3 spans 15 amino acids. Trimming removed 5 bases from V and 0 bases from J, with 11 bases in between. In germline, CDR1 is MNHEY, CDR2 SVGEGT. The CDR3 loop is CASSPLATAKNIQYF. The DNA of the CDR3 is TGTGCCAGCAGTCCTCTCGCGACAGCCAAAAACATTCAGTACTTC.

In its sample, this clonotype was seen many times. The V and J genes are TRBV5-1 and TRBJ2-7; D is unclear. Between the trimmed V and J ends, which lost 4 bases and 1 base, there was a span of 12 bases. The CDR3 runs 14 residues. From germline, CDR1 is SGHRS and CDR2 YFSETQ. This CDR3 is CASSPVQQSYEQYF. In nucleotides, the CDR3 is TGCGCCAGCAGCCCGGTCCAGCAGTCCTACGAGCAGTACTTC.

The V and J genes are TRBV15 and TRBJ2-7; D is possibly TRBD2 (5 bases). The CDR3 is 18 amino acids. CDR1 is LNHNV and CDR2 is YYDKDF in the germline V gene (reference sequence). V was cut by 0 bases and J by 6 bases, with 24 bases left in between. The CDR3 loop is CATSRDRSGLGTSGEQYF. In DNA form, the CDR3 reads TGTGCCACCAGCAGAGATCGTAGTGGTCTGGGAACCAGCGGCGAGCAGTACTTC.

This clonotype was seen many times. The chain combines TRBV11-2 with TRBJ1-2, with 12 positions matching TRBD1. Germline-derived CDR1 and CDR2 are SGHAT and FQNNGV. The V and J ends lost 6 bases and 7 bases, in that order; junction bases with no gene match: 12. This CDR3 comprises 16 residues. CDR3 coding DNA: TGTGCCAGCAGTACAAGACCGGGACAGGGGGCAATTGGCTACACCTTC. This translates into CASSTRPGQGAIGYTF.

About this clonotype: The CDR3 does not close with the conserved phenylalanine or tryptophan, likely indicating a read error. As DNA, the CDR3 is TGTGCCAGCAGATACAGGGATATGGCCAACGTCCTGACTCTC. Translated: CASRYRDMANVLTL. J is TRBJ2-6 and V is TRBV6-5; D might be TRBD1 (6 bases). The CDR3 spans 14 residues. V was shortened by 6 bases and J by 6 bases, with 12 bases between the two germline ends. CDR1 is MNHEY and CDR2 is SVGAGI in the germline V gene.

This clonotype was seen repeatedly, ten times or more. This chain joins TRBV7-2 and TRBJ2-7, with a tentative D call TRBD2 (6 bases). This CDR3 is 14 amino acids long. Germline V CDR1 and CDR2: SGHTA, FQGNSA. The V end was cut by 2 bases, the J end by 2 bases, with 10 bases between. The CDR3 here is CASSLSREAYEQYF. CDR3 DNA: TGTGCCAGCAGCTTATCCAGGGAGGCCTACGAGCAGTACTTC.

Ten or more counts support this clonotype. CDR3 nucleotide sequence: TGTGCCAGCAGCATGGGACAGACCAAGAACACTGAAGCTTTCTTT. The encoded protein is CASSMGQTKNTEAFF. The V call is TRBV11-2, the J call TRBJ1-1, with 7 bases identical to TRBD1. CDR3 size: 15 residues. V gave up 5 bases and J gave up 1 base; unmatched junction bases: 7. Per the germline V gene, CDR1 is SGHAT and CDR2 is FQNNGV.

This clonotype was counted at least ten times. V usage is TRBV2 and J usage is TRBJ2-2; TRBD2 matches at 8 bases. Per germline, CDR1 SNHLY and CDR2 FYNNEI. The CDR3 is 16 residues long. The V and J ends lost 6 bases and 5 bases, in that order; junction bases with no gene match: 11. As DNA, the CDR3 is TGTGCCAGCAGGGGAAGCGGGAGCTGGGATACCGGGGAGCTGTTTTTT. Its protein product is CASRGSGSWDTGELFF.

This clonotype was seen many times. The chain couples TRBV5-1 to TRBJ2-7; 8 positions agree with TRBD2. Germline values: CDR1 SGHRS, CDR2 YFSETQ. The CDR3 runs 16 residues. J lost 6 bases, V lost 2 bases, and 13 bases had no gene match. Here the CDR3 DNA reads TGCGCCAGCAGCTTTGCGGGGGGACTGGGAAGGGGCGAGCAGTACTTC. Amino acid sequence: CASSFAGGLGRGEQYF. The full variable domain, with the rest looked up from reference TRBV5-1 and TRBJ2-7, is KAGVTQTPRYLIKTRGQQVTLSCSPISGHRSVSWYQQTPGQGLQFLFEYFSETQRNKGNFPGRFSGRQFSNSRSEMNVSTLELGDSALYLCASSFAGGLGRGEQYFGPGTRLTVT.

The chain is built from TRBV5-4 and TRBJ2-5; 9 bases are a match to TRBD2. The CDR3 is 19 residues long. Losses at the gene ends were 2 bases for V and 1 base for J; bases not matched to a gene: 15. Germline CDR1 is SGHNT and CDR2 is YYREEE (reference sequence). Here the CDR3 reads CASSFLSGLAGPTQETQYF. The CDR3, as DNA: TGTGCCAGCAGCTTTCTGTCGGGACTAGCTGGACCCACCCAAGAGACCCAGTACTTC.

A single count supports this clonotype. This chain links TRBV7-9 with TRBJ2-7, with D unclear. Trimming pared 2 bases from V and 4 bases from J, leaving 15 bases between. Per germline, CDR1 SEHNR and CDR2 FQNEAQ (reference sequence). This CDR3 comprises 15 residues. CDR3 coding DNA: TGTGCCAGCAGCTTATGTAGTTATCTACTTTACGAGCAGTACTTC. Translated, it gives CASSLCSYLLYEQYF.

This clonotype was picked up many times. The chain links TRBV2 to TRBJ2-7; 13 nucleotides match TRBD2. The J segment lost 2 bases and the V segment lost 4 bases, leaving 14 bases of the junction unmatched. The length of the CDR3 is 19 residues. From germline, CDR1 is SNHLY and CDR2 FYNNEI. CDR3 nucleotides: TGTGCCAGCAGTGGGATTACGGGACTAGCGGGAAATCCCCCCTACGAGCAGTACTTC. It yields the protein CASSGITGLAGNPPYEQYF.

This clonotype has at least ten counts. The genes are TRBV30 and TRBJ2-7, with 7 bases matching TRBD1. Germline V gene lookup returns CDR1 GTSNPN and CDR2 SVGIG (reference sequence). The V gene end was trimmed by 7 bases and the J gene end by 0 bases; junction bases not matched to a gene: 6. This CDR3 contains 13 residues. The chain's CDR3 is CALAGTASYEQYF. CDR3 in DNA: TGTGCCTTAGCCGGGACAGCCTCCTACGAGCAGTACTTC. Drawing the rest from reference TRBV30 and TRBJ2-7, the complete variable domain is SQTIHQWPATLVQPVGSPLSLECTVEGTSNPNLYWYRQAAGRGLQLLFYSVGIGQISSEVPQNLSASRPQDRQFILSSKKLLLSDSGFYLCALAGTASYEQYFGPGTRLTVT.

This clonotype was found many times. CDR3 sequence reads: CASSQDSSGELFF. The DNA for the CDR3 is TGTGCCAGCAGCCAAGATTCGTCCGGGGAGCTGTTTTTT. This sequence joins TRBV4-2 and TRBJ2-2; D is unresolved. The CDR3 consists of 13 residues. CDR1 is LGHNA, CDR2 YNFKEQ, per germline. With 0 bases removed from V and 6 bases from J, the gap between germline ends came to 5 bases.

This clonotype was picked up many times. The conserved phenylalanine or tryptophan is not found at the CDR3 terminus, so this likely reflects a read error. The chain carries TRBV12-3 or TRBV12-4 and TRBJ1-6; weak D call: TRBD1 (5 bases). The CDR3 has 14 residues. Trimming pared 6 bases from V and 7 bases from J, leaving 13 bases between. The CDR3 DNA is TGTGCCAGCAGCCGAACCGGGGGGAATTCACCCCTCCACTCT. The encoded protein is CASSRTGGNSPLHS.

In its sample, this clonotype was seen many times. This chain links TRBV30 with TRBJ1-1; no clear D. The length of the CDR3 is 14 residues. The germline V gene encodes CDR1 GTSNPN and CDR2 SVGIG (reference sequence). V lost 1 base, J lost 6 bases, and 15 bases lay in between. In nucleotides, the CDR3 is TGTGCCTGGAGTGGTCGAGGGTTTAAGGCTGAAGCTTTCTTT. As protein: CAWSGRGFKAEAFF.

Regarding this clonotype: A much more abundant neighbour one base away suggests this may be a read error. The rearrangement joins TRBV7-9 to TRBJ1-1; TRBD1 agrees at 7 bases. The CDR3 is 13 residues long. Trimming cost V 5 bases and J 3 bases; bases outside gene matches: 3. Germline values: CDR1 SEHNR, CDR2 FQNEAQ (reference sequence). The CDR3: CASSVGQDTEAFF. In nucleotides, the CDR3 is TGTGCCAGCAGCGTAGGACAGGACACTGAAGCTTTCTTT.

In this sample, this clonotype turned up many times. This rearrangement joins TRBV9 to TRBJ1-6; a possible D gene is TRBD1 (6 bases). The V end lost 3 bases, the J end lost 0 bases, and 19 bases lay between the germline ends. The CDR3 has 19 residues. CDR1 is SGDLS, CDR2 YYNGEE, per germline. The CDR3 reads CASSGPRTARSSYNSPLHF. The CDR3 nucleotides are TGTGCCAGCAGCGGACCCAGGACAGCCCGGAGCTCCTATAATTCACCCCTCCACTTT.

This clonotype was picked up many times. The chain joins TRBV11-2 to TRBJ2-5; 7 positions agree with TRBD2. Germline values: CDR1 SGHAT, CDR2 FQNNGV. V gave up 3 bases and J gave up 5 bases; unmatched junction bases: 6. The CDR3 is made up of 14 amino acids. The DNA for the CDR3 is TGTGCCAGCAGCTTGGGCGGGAGCTCGGAGACCCAGTACTTC. It codes for CASSLGGSSETQYF.

The sample holds a few counts of this clonotype. V gene TRBV5-1 combines with J gene TRBJ1-1; D gene ambiguous. Germline V gene lookup returns CDR1 SGHRS and CDR2 YFSETQ. CDR3 length: 16 amino acids. V dropped 2 bases and J dropped 2 bases, with 16 bases sitting between them. In DNA, the CDR3 is TGCGCCAGCAGCTTCCGGCAGGACGGGTATAACACTGAAGCTTTCTTT. As protein: CASSFRQDGYNTEAFF.

V gene TRBV27 combines with J gene TRBJ1-6; D is possibly TRBD1 (5 bases). The V gene lost 0 bases and the J gene lost 14 bases, with 17 bases spanning the gap. The CDR3 contains 15 residues. In germline, CDR1 is MNHEY, CDR2 SMNVEV (reference sequence). The DNA of the CDR3 is TGTGCCAGCAGTTTATCTTGGGCCAGGGTGCAGACCCTCCACTTT. The encoded protein is CASSLSWARVQTLHF.

The table lists this clonotype with many counts. This chain connects TRBV29-1 to TRBJ2-5, with 7 bases that match TRBD1. The CDR3 has 12 amino acids. Trimming at V came to 6 bases and at J to 4 bases, leaving 5 bases not matched to a gene. CDR1 is SQVTM, CDR2 ANQGSEA, per germline. CDR3 sequence reads: CSVTGELETQYF. DNA of the CDR3: TGCAGCGTAACAGGGGAACTAGAGACCCAGTACTTC.

This clonotype was detected many times. The genes are TRBV15 and TRBJ1-6, with 7 bases fitting TRBD1. The germline V gene has CDR1 LNHNV and CDR2 YYDKDF (reference sequence). This CDR3 has 13 residues. V shed 8 bases and J 10 bases; nucleotides not matched to a gene: 8. The CDR3 bases are TGTGCCACCGAGGGCAGGGGGTGGTCACCCCTCCACTTT. Amino acid sequence: CATEGRGWSPLHF.